This T cell receptor beta chain was captured in a study of blood T cells in healthy people across ages. V shed 5 bases and J shed 2 bases, with 13 bases lying between them. There are 14 residues in the CDR3. CDR1 and CDR2 from the germline V gene are SGHAT and FQDESV (reference sequence). This clonotype was detected a few times. Primed by a sample-barcoded 5' primer and a J-beta primer mix, a second PCR proceeded for roughly 7 to 11 cycles. TCRdb ran MiXCR on the 5' RACE reads and lists one entry per CDR3 protein. The sample lists some 370,000 distinct CDR3 sequences, roughly half occurring once. The sequenced sample consisted of blood. This sequence originates from a man aged 55 to 70 in good health. The J gene is TRBJ2-7, the V gene TRBV11-1; a weak D match, TRBD1 (6 bases). The CDR3 nucleotides are TGTGCCAGCAGCCCAACCGACAGGCCCTACGAGCAGTACTTC. It translates to CASSPTDRPYEQYF. The full variable domain, its missing parts supplied by reference TRBV11-1 and TRBJ2-7, is EAEVAQSPRYKITEKSQAVAFWCDPISGHATLYWYRQILGQGPELLVQFQDESVVDDSQLPKDRFSAERLKGVDSTLKIQPAELGDSAMYLCASSPTDRPYEQYFGPGTRLTVT.